This T cell receptor beta chain was recovered during a study of T cells in Graves' hyperthyroidism and ophthalmopathy. Each patient was aged 18 to 65 and had newly diagnosed hyperthyroidism of under 2 months' duration. CDR1 is MNHNY and CDR2 is SVGAGI in the germline V gene (reference sequence). CDR3 length: 15 amino acids. V lost 0 bases and J 9 bases, leaving 15 bases between the germline ends. The source material, RNA transcripts, was used to amplify TCR beta CDR3 regions. TCR CDR3 underwent first-round RT-PCR with the HTBI primer set. TCRdb fed the multiplex PCR reads into MiXCR, producing one record per CDR3 protein. This sample has 400,000 to 500,000 distinct CDR3 sequences; 13% to 15% occur once, and the top ten carry under 20%.

The TCR was taken from a woman between 18 and 29 years old with Graves' hyperthyroidism. The V gene is TRBV6-6, the J gene TRBJ1-5; the D gene is possibly TRBD1 (6 bases). The source material was blood. CDR3 loop: CASSYSRQAGRPQHF. Written as DNA, the CDR3 is TGTGCCAGCAGTTACTCCCGACAGGCGGGCCGGCCCCAGCATTTT.